This T cell receptor (beta chain) was sequenced during a study of blood T cell repertoires in COVID-19 (dated by TCRdb to the early 2020s). For the wider study: Samples from collaborators originated in the United States, Italy and Spain and spanned both the acute and convalescent phases of COVID-19. A de-identified subject ID, COVID-19 status, age in years and sex were almost always included in the sample metadata. The prospective study material was composed of cDNA or gDNA derived from T cells, B-cell-depleted T cells, or PBMCs. The repertoires were released in a freely available public database meant as a resource for research on the immune response to SARS-CoV-2. HLA class I and class II types, where available, came from metadata supplied by the sample provider rather than from assay-based typing. The samples were drawn from two sources: the first 160 participants of the ongoing ImmuneRACE study, and over 950 subjects contributed by 6 global collaborators. Deeply sampled blood TCRbeta repertoires from subjects exposed to, actively infected with, or recovered from COVID-19 were included in the dataset.

A note on this clone: Its antigen remains undetermined. No much larger clone is present one base from it, and per-base qualities are unavailable.

At the junction V is shortened by 4 bases and J by 5 bases; bases outside the gene matches: 4. Per the germline V gene, SGHTA is the CDR1 and FQGTGA is the CDR2. Its CDR3 holds 13 amino acids, cysteine through phenylalanine. Only the CDR3 region is kept as DNA, spanning 39 bases read in frame from base 1. Each collaborating institution followed its own protocols to collect whole blood in K2EDTA tubes. For TCRbeta analysis, collaborator samples were shipped as frozen whole blood, as isolated PBMCs, or as DNA extracted from either sample type. TCRbeta CDR3 regions were amplified from genomic DNA using the immunoSEQ Assay, a bias-controlled multiplex PCR. The study's own analysis went as follows. The number of nucleated cells in each sample was estimated from the amplification of reference gene primers within the assay. To quantify the absolute abundance of each unique TCRbeta CDR3 rearrangement, sequence reads were collapsed and filtered. For each sample, productive Simpson clonality was calculated as the square root of Simpson's diversity index over productive rearrangements. The source is immuneACCESS, and TCRdb retained only in-frame sequences with V and J called. Part of the clones is not carried over; for the studies checked, unresolved V genes explain less than half of this, and the remainder is unexplained. V and J calls and clone size are copied from that table; D and trimming were computed from the DNA. The sample table lists around 200,000 clones, 65% to 85% of them with a count of one. The top ten clones comprise roughly 8% of the sample.

Overall study results and their limits: The amount of clinical and demographic metadata varied by source and participant and was provided uncurated.

The TCR sequence derives from a woman aged 45-59 years with acute or convalescent COVID-19. The rearrangement joined TRBV7-3 to TRBJ1-1; 7 central bases correspond to TRBD1. The sequencing sample was made of peripheral blood. The nucleotide sequence reads as follows: TGTGCCAGCAGCTCATACAGGGGAACTGAAGCTTTCTTT. This yields the protein CASSSYRGTEAFF.